The 18 T cell receptor beta chains presented below share a single source sample, sequenced in a study of CD8 T cells in Susac syndrome. RNA totalling roughly 0.45 to 1 ug underwent reverse transcription with random hexamers. TCRdb processed the immunoSEQ multiplex PCR reads anew with MiXCR; each CDR3 protein has one entry. The table shows 150,000 to 200,000 distinct CDR3 sequences, with under 95% occurring only once. Sequenced: CD4+ T cells from PBMCs. The receptors originated from a human donor in good health.

The chain joins TRBV7-9 to TRBJ2-2; no reliable D call. The V end was cut by 8 bases, the J end by 4 bases, with 2 bases between. The V gene's germline CDR1 is SEHNR and CDR2 FQNEAQ (reference sequence). This CDR3 region has 10 residues. The CDR3 DNA reads as TGTGCCAGCCTCACCGGGGAGCTGTTTTTT. This gives the protein CASLTGELFF. Full variable domain (remainder filled in from reference TRBV7-9 and TRBJ2-2): DTGVSQNPRHKITKRGQNVTFRCDPISEHNRLYWYRQTLGQGPEFLTYFQNEAQLEKSRLLSDRFSAERPKGSFSTLEIQRTEQGDSAMYLCASLTGELFFGEGSRLTVL.

This rearrangement joins TRBV9 to TRBJ1-1, with D uncertain. V was clipped by 4 bases and J by 0 bases, with 13 bases between them. The CDR3 runs 15 residues. Germline CDR1 reads SGDLS; CDR2 reads YYNGEE. DNA of the CDR3: TGTGCCAGCAGCCCCCTGCCCGGGCTGAACACTGAAGCTTTCTTT. As protein: CASSPLPGLNTEAFF.

This rearrangement joins TRBV7-9 to TRBJ2-5; perhaps TRBD1 as D (6 bases). V shed 3 bases and J shed 0 bases, with 14 bases lying between them. CDR1 and CDR2 (germline): SEHNR, FQNEAQ (reference sequence). The CDR3 runs to 16 residues. In DNA, the CDR3 is TGTGCCAGCAGCTTGAGGGGGATGATGTACCAAGAGACCCAGTACTTC. As protein: CASSLRGMMYQETQYF.

The chain joins TRBV12-3 or TRBV12-4 to TRBJ2-1, with 12 bases that match TRBD2. The junction had 9 bases not matched to a gene; V was cut back by 8 bases and J by 4 bases. The CDR3 totals 16 residues. For the CDR3, the DNA is TGTGCCAGCGCTCCACTAGCGGGGGGTGCGTACAATGAGCAGTTCTTC. Translation: CASAPLAGGAYNEQFF.

This chain links TRBV3-1 with TRBJ1-4; D call uncertain. This CDR3 comprises 15 residues. Trimming left V 5 bases short and J 2 bases short, with 12 bases between. The germline gives CDR1 LGHDT, CDR2 YNNKEL (reference sequence). The CDR3 spells CASSTLAVTNEKLFF. The CDR3 DNA reads as TGTGCCAGCAGCACCCTGGCAGTTACTAATGAAAAACTGTTTTTT.

V and J are TRBV6-6 and TRBJ2-5; TRBD2 might be the D (5 bases). CDR3 length: 15 residues. V lost 2 bases to trimming and J lost 7 bases, with 17 bases between them. CDR1 and CDR2 from the germline V gene are MNHNY and SVGAGI (reference sequence). The CDR3 loop is CASSYGPGSFGTQYF. The CDR3 bases are TGTGCCAGCAGTTACGGCCCGGGGAGCTTCGGGACCCAGTACTTC.

This sequence joins TRBV13 and TRBJ1-5; TRBD1 is a possible D gene (5 bases). The CDR3 totals 14 residues. The V and J ends lost 4 bases and 8 bases respectively, with 15 bases between them. Per the germline V gene, CDR1 is PRHDT and CDR2 is FYEKMQ (reference sequence). In nucleotides, the CDR3 is TGTGCCAGCAGCTCCGAGGGGAGCGGGGAGCCCCAGCATTTT. Translating it yields CASSSEGSGEPQHF.

CDR3 nucleotide sequence: TGTGCCAGCAGGAGATATATGAACACTGAAGCTTTCTTT. This translates into CASRRYMNTEAFF. V gene TRBV6-2 or TRBV6-3 combines with J gene TRBJ1-1; no clear D. Trimming removed 6 bases at V and 0 bases at J, with 8 bases between. The CDR3 contains 13 residues. Germline CDR1 MNHEY, CDR2 SVGEGT.

The chain uses TRBV5-1 and TRBJ1-1; possible D gene TRBD1, 6 bases. Trimming cost V 0 bases and J 1 base, with 10 bases left between them. In germline, CDR1 is SGHRS, CDR2 YFSETQ. This CDR3 contains 15 residues. The CDR3 sequence is CASSLVDRQNTEAFF. The CDR3 DNA follows: TGCGCCAGCAGCTTGGTCGACAGGCAGAACACTGAAGCTTTCTTT. Full variable domain (remainder filled in from reference TRBV5-1 and TRBJ1-1): KAGVTQTPRYLIKTRGQQVTLSCSPISGHRSVSWYQQTPGQGLQFLFEYFSETQRNKGNFPGRFSGRQFSNSRSEMNVSTLELGDSALYLCASSLVDRQNTEAFFGQGTRLTVV.

V is TRBV14 and J is TRBJ2-6; D might be TRBD1 (5 bases). V lost 3 bases and J 0 bases, leaving 15 bases between the germline ends. Germline V gives CDR1 SGHDN, CDR2 FVKESK. This CDR3 is 18 amino acids long. CDR3 DNA sequence: TGTGCCAGCAGCCACCTCCGCTTAACAGGCTCTGGGGCCAACGTCCTGACTTTC. It yields the protein CASSHLRLTGSGANVLTF. Complete variable domain (other parts from reference TRBV14 and TRBJ2-6): EAGVTQFPSHSVIEKGQTVTLRCDPISGHDNLYWYRRVMGKEIKFLLHFVKESKQDESGMPNNRFLAERTGGTYSTLKVQPAELEDSGVYFCASSHLRLTGSGANVLTFGAGSRLTVL.

The chain combines TRBV29-1 with TRBJ2-5; a possible D gene is TRBD2 (5 bases). The CDR3 length is 15 residues. Trimming left V 4 bases short and J 4 bases short, with 19 bases between. Germline CDR1 and CDR2: SQVTM and ANQGSEA. The CDR3 spells CSVVNERTTGETQYF. In nucleotides, the CDR3 is TGCAGCGTTGTAAATGAGCGGACGACGGGAGAGACCCAGTACTTC.

This chain uses TRBV3-1 with TRBJ2-1, with D unclear. Trimming left V 3 bases short and J 5 bases short, with 14 bases between. The CDR3 loop spans 15 amino acids. Germline V gives CDR1 LGHDT, CDR2 YNNKEL (reference sequence). The CDR3 loop is CASSHTLRQNNEQFF. CDR3 coding DNA: TGTGCCAGCAGCCACACTCTAAGGCAGAACAATGAGCAGTTCTTC.

This clonotype was seen a few times. The chain links TRBV6-5 to TRBJ1-1, with D unclear. V lost 0 bases to trimming and J lost 6 bases, with 8 bases between them. The CDR3 totals 13 residues. From germline, CDR1 is MNHEY and CDR2 SVGAGI. The CDR3: CASSYSRIAEAFF. The CDR3 bases are TGTGCCAGCAGTTACTCAAGAATAGCTGAAGCTTTCTTT.

V and J are TRBV5-1 and TRBJ2-5; no clear D gene. Germline CDR1 and CDR2: SGHRS and YFSETQ. Trimming cost V 4 bases and J 4 bases, with 11 bases left between them. This CDR3 contains 13 residues. CDR3: CASSPTPGETQYF. The DNA for the CDR3 is TGCGCCAGCAGCCCTACTCCGGGAGAGACCCAGTACTTC.

This clonotype was recorded only once. V gene TRBV28 combines with J gene TRBJ2-5, with TRBD2 matching 11 bases. With V trimmed by 6 bases and J by 2 bases, 11 bases remained unmatched. This CDR3 is built from 17 residues. Germline V CDR1 and CDR2: MDHEN, SYDVKM. The CDR3 DNA reads as TGTGCCAGCAGACGACTAGCGGGGCGACTCCTACAAGAGACCCAGTACTTC. Encoded protein: CASRRLAGRLLQETQYF.

This clonotype showed up just once. The V call is TRBV3-1, the J call TRBJ1-1, with no clear D. The CDR3 runs to 15 residues. Trimming shortened V by 3 bases and J by 4 bases, and 15 bases separated the two germline ends. Germline CDR1 LGHDT, CDR2 YNNKEL (reference sequence). The CDR3 DNA reads TGTGCCAGCAGCCAGGCTTTTAAGGGAGGCACTGAAGCTTTCTTT. Amino acid sequence: CASSQAFKGGTEAFF.

The rearrangement links TRBV6-5 to TRBJ1-1; D not certain. V lost 11 bases and J lost 1, with 11 bases in between. This CDR3 region has 12 residues. Germline lookup yields CDR1 MNHEY and CDR2 SVGAGI. CDR3 nucleotide sequence: TGTGCCGTTCAGCGGGAGAACACTGAAGCTTTCTTT. This gives the protein CAVQRENTEAFF.

The J gene is TRBJ2-5, the V gene TRBV7-2, with TRBD2 identical over 7 bases. Trimming cost V 5 bases and J 5 bases; bases outside gene matches: 8. Germline CDR1 SGHTA, CDR2 FQGNSA. CDR3 length equals 14 residues. Here the CDR3 reads CASSKLLGGETQYF. The CDR3 nucleotides read TGTGCCAGCAGCAAATTACTCGGGGGGGAGACCCAGTACTTC.